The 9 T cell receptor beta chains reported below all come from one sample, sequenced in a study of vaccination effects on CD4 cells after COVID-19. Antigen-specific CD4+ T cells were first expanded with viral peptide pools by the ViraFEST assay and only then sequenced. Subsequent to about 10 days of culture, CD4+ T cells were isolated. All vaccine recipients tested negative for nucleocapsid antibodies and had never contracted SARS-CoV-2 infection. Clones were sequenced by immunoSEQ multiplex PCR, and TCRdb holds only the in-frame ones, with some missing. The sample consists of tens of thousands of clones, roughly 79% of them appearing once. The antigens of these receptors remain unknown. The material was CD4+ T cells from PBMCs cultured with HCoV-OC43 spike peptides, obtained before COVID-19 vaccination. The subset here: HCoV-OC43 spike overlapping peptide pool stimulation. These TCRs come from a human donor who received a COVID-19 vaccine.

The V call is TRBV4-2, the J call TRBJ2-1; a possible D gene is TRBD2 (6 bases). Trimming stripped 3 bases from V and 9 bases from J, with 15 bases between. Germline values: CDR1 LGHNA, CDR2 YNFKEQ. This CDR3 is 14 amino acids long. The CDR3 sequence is CASSHQFGGSEQFF. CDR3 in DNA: TGTGCCAGCAGCCATCAATTCGGGGGAAGTGAGCAGTTCTTC.

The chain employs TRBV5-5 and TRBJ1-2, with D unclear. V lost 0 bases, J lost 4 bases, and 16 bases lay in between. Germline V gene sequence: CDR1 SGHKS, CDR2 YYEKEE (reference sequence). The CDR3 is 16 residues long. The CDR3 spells CASSLAWGPGGYGYTF. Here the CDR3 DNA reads TGTGCCAGCAGCTTGGCCTGGGGTCCGGGAGGCTATGGCTACACCTTC.

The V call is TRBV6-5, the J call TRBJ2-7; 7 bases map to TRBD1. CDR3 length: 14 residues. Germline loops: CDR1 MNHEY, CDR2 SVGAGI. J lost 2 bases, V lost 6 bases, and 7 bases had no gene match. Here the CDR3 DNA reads TGTGCCAGCAGATCCCGACAGGGTGCCTACGAGCAGTACGTC. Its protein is CASRSRQGAYEQYV.

The CDR3 nucleotides are TGCGCCAGCAGCTTGGGGGACAGTAATTCACCCCTCCACTTT. It is translated as CASSLGDSNSPLHF. The rearrangement uses TRBV5-1 and TRBJ1-6, with TRBD1 identical over 7 bases. Looked up from germline, CDR1 is SGHRS and CDR2 is YFSETQ. The CDR3 is 14 amino acids. V lost 0 bases to trimming and J lost 6 bases; unmatched junction nucleotides: 0.

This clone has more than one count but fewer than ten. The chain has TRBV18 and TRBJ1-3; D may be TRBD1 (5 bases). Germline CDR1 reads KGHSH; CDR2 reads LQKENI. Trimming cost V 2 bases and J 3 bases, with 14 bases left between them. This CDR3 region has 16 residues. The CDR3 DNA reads TGTGCCAGCTCACCAATCGCAGGGAAACATGGAAACACCATATATTTT. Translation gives CASSPIAGKHGNTIYF.

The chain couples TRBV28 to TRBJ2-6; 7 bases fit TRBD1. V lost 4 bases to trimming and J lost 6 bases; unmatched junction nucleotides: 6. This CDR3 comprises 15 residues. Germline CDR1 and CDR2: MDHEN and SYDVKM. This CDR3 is CASSSRGQLANVLTF. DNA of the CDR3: TGTGCCAGCAGTTCCAGGGGACAGTTGGCCAACGTCCTGACTTTC.

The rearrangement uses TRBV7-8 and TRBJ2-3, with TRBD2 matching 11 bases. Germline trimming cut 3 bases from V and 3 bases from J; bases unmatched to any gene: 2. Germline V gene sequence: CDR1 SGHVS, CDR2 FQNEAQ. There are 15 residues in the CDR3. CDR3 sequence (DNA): TGTGCCAGCAGCTTTACTAGCGGGGGAACAGATACGCAGTATTTT. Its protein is CASSFTSGGTDTQYF.

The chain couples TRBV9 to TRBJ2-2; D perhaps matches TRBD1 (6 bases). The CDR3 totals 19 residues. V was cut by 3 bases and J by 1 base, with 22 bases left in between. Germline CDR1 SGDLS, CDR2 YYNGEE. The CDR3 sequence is CASSARSFTGTLNTGELFF. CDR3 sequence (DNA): TGTGCCAGCAGCGCGCGATCCTTCACCGGGACACTGAACACCGGGGAGCTGTTTTTT.

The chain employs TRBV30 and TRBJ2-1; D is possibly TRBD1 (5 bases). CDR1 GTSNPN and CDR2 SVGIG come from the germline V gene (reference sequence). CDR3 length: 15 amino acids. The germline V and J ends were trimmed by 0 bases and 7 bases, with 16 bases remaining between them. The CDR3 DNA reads TGTGCCTGGAGTGTACAGACAGCAGGGTGGAATGAGCAGTTCTTC. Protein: CAWSVQTAGWNEQFF. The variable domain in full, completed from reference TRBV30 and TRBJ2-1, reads SQTIHQWPATLVQPVGSPLSLECTVEGTSNPNLYWYRQAAGRGLQLLFYSVGIGQISSEVPQNLSASRPQDRQFILSSKKLLLSDSGFYLCAWSVQTAGWNEQFFGPGTRLTVL.